Described below is a single T cell receptor (beta chain) sequence and its context. TCRdb recomputed calls from the 5' RACE reads with MiXCR, one row per CDR3 protein. The sample has some 500,000 distinct CDR3 sequences, less than 15% seen once; the top ten hold about 14%. This entry belongs to a study of T cells after yellow fever vaccination. The germline V and J ends were trimmed by 9 bases and 0 bases, with 15 bases remaining between them. The CDR3 has 14 amino acids. Per the germline V gene, CDR1 is MNHEY and CDR2 is SMNVEV (reference sequence). V is TRBV27 and J is TRBJ2-7, with D possibly being TRBD2 (6 bases). This specimen consisted of PBMCs, obtained on the day of the yellow fever booster vaccination. The source is a man younger than 40 who received the YFV17D yellow fever vaccine. The CDR3 DNA is TGTGCCAGTGCCCGGGACTTCGGCTCCTACGAGCAGTACTTC. Amino acid sequence: CASARDFGSYEQYF.